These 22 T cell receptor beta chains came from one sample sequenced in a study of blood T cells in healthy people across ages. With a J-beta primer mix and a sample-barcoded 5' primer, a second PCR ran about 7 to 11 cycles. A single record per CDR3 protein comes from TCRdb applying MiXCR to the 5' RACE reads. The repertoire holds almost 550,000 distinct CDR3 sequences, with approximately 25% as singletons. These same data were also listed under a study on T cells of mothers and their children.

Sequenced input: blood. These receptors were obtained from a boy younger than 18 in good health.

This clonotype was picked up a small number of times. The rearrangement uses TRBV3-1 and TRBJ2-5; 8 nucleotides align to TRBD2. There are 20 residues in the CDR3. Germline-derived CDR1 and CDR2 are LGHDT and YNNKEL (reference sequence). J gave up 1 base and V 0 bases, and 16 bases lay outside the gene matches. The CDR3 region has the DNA TGTGCCAGCAGCCAAGAGTTTGGAGGTCTGATAGCGGGGCTCCAAGAGACCCAGTACTTC. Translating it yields CASSQEFGGLIAGLQETQYF.

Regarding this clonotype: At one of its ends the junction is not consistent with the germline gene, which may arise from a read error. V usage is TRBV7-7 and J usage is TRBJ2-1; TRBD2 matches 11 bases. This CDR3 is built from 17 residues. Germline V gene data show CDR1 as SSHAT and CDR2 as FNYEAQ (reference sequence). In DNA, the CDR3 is TGTGCTAGCAGCTTAGTGGGAACTAGCGGGGGTTACAATGAGCAGTTCTTC. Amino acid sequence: CASSLVGTSGGYNEQFF. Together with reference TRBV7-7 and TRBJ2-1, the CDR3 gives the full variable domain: GAGVSQSPRYKVTKRGQDVTLRCDPISSHATLYWYQQALGQGPEFLTYFNYEAQPDKSGLPSDRFSAERPEGSISTLTIQRTEQRDSAMYRCASSLVGTSGGYNEQFFGPGTRLTVL.

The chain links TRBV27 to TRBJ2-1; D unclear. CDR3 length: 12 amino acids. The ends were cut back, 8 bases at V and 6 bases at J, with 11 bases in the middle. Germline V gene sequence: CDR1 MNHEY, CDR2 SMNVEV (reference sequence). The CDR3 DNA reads TGTGCCAGCGGTCTCCAGCGCAATGAGCAGTTCTTC. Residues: CASGLQRNEQFF.

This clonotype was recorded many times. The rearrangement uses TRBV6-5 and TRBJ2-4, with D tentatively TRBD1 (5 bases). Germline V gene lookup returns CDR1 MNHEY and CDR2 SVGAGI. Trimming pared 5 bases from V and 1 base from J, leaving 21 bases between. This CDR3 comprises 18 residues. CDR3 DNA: TGTGCCAGCAGTCCCCCCCTGGGGCGCGGTTCGGCCAAAAACATTCAGTACTTC. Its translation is CASSPPLGRGSAKNIQYF.

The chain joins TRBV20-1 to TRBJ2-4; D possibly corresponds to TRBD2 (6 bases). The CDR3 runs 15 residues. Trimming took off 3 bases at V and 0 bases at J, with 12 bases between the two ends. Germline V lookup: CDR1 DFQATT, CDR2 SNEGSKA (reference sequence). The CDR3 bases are TGCAGTGCTAGGGACCGGGGGAGAGCCAAAAACATTCAGTACTTC. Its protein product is CSARDRGRAKNIQYF.

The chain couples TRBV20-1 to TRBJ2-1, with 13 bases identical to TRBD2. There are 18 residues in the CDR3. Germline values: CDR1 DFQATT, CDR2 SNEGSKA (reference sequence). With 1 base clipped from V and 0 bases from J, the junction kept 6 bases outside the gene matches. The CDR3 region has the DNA TGCAGTGCTAGAGTCGGGACTAGCGGGATCAGCTCCTACAATGAGCAGTTCTTC. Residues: CSARVGTSGISSYNEQFF.

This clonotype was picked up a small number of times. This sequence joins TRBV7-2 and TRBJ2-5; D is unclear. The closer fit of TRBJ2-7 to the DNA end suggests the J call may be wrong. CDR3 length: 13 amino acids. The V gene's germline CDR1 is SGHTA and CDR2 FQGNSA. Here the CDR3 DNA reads TGTGCCAGCAGCTTAGCCCGAGAGGACGAGCAGTACTTC. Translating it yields CASSLAREDEQYF.

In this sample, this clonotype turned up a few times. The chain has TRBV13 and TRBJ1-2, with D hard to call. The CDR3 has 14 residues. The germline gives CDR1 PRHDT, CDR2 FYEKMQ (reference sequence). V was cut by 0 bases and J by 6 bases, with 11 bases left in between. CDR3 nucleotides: TGTGCCAGCAGCTTAGGGGACGGAAGCCATGGCTACACCTTC. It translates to CASSLGDGSHGYTF.

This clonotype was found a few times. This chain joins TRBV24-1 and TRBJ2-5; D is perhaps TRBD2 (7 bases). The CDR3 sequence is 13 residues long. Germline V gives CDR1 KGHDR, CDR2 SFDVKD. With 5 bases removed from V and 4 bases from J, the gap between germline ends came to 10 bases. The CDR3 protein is CATSVGGAETQYF. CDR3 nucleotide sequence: TGTGCCACCAGTGTAGGGGGGGCAGAGACCCAGTACTTC.

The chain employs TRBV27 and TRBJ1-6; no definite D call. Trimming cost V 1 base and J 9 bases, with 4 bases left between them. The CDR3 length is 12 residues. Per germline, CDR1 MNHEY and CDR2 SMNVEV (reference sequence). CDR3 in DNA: TGTGCCAGCAGTTTATTAGCTTCACCCCTCCACTTT. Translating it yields CASSLLASPLHF.

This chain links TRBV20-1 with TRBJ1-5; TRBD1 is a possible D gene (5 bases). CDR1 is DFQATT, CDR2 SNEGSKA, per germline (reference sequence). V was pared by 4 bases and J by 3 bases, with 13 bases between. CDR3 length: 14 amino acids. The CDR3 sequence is CSAKLGHYNQPQHF. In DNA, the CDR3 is TGCAGTGCTAAACTTGGACACTACAATCAGCCCCAGCATTTT.

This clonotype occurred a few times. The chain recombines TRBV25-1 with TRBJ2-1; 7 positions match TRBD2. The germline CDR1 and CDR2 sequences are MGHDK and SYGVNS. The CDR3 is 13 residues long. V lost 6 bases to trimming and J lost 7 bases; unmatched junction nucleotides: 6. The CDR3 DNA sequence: TGTGCCAGCAGCCGGGAGGCCCATAATGAGCAGTTCTTC. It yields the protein CASSREAHNEQFF.

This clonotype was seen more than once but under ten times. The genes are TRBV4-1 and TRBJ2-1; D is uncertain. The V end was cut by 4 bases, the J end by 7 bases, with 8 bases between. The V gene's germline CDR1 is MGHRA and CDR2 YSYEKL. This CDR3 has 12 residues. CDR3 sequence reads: CASSRLGNEQFF. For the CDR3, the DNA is TGCGCCAGCAGCCGGCTCGGAAATGAGCAGTTCTTC.

The CDR3 DNA sequence: TGTGCCATCAGCTCTAATCGGGCCGCCGGACGTAATGTTCGGAGGGGCTACACCTTC. Its translation is CAISSNRAAGRNVRRGYTF. This sequence joins TRBV10-3 and TRBJ1-2; D ambiguous. Germline CDR1 reads ENHRY; CDR2 reads SYGVKD. V shed 6 bases and J shed 8 bases, with 34 bases lying between them. CDR3 length equals 19 residues.

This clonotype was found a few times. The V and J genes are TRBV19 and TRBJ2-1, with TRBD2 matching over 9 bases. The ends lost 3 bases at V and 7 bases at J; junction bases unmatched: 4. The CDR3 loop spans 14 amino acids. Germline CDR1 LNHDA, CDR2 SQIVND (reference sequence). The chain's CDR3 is CASSMLGLANEQFF. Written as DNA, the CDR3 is TGTGCCAGTAGTATGTTAGGACTAGCGAATGAGCAGTTCTTC.

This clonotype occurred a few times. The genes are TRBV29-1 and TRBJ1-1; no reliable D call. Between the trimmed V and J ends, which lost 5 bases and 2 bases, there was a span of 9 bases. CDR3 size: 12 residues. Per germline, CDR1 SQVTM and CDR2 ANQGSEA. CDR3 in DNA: TGCAGCGTTCGGCTCCTTAACACTGAAGCTTTCTTT. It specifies CSVRLLNTEAFF.

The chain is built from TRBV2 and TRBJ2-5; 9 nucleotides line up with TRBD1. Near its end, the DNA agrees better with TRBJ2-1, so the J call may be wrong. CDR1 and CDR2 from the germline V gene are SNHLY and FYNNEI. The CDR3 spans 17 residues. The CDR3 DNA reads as TGTGCCAGCAGGAGGAGAACCGGGACAGGGATGGTAGGTGAGCAGTTCTTC. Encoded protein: CASRRRTGTGMVGEQFF.

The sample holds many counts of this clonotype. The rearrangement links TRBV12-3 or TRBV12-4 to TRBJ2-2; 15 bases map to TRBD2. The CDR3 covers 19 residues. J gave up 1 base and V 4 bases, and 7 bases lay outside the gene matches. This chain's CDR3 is CASSSSGTSGGMNTGELFF. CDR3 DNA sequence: TGTGCCAGCAGTTCATCCGGGACTAGCGGGGGGATGAACACCGGGGAGCTGTTTTTT.

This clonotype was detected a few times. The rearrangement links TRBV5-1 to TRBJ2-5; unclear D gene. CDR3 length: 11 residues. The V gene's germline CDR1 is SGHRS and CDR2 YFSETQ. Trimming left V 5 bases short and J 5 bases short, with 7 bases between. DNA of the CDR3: TGCGCCAGCAGGTTTGGTGAGACCCAGTACTTC. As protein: CASRFGETQYF.

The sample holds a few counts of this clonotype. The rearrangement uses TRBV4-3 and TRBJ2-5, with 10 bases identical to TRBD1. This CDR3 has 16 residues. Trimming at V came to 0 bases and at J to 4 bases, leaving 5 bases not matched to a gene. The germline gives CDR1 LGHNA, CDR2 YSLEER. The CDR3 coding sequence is TGCGCCAGCAGCCAAGATCCCGGGACAGGGGCAGAGACCCAGTACTTC. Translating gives CASSQDPGTGAETQYF.

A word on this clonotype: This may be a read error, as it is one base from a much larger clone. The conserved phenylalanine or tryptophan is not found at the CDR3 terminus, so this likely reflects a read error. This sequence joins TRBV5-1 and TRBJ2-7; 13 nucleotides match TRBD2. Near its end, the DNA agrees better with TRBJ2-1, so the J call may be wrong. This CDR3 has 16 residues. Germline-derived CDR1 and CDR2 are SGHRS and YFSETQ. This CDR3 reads CASSLSTSGGLPGQFL. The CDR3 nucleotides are TGCGCCAGCAGCTTATCGACTAGCGGGGGGCTCCCAGGGCAGTTCCTC.

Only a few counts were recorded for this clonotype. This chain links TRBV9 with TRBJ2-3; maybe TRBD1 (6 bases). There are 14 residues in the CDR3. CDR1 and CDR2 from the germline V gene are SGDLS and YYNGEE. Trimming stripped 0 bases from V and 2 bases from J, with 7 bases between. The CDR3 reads CASSVGGPTDTQYF. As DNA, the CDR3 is TGTGCCAGCAGCGTAGGGGGGCCCACAGATACGCAGTATTTT.